One sample yielded the 29 T cell receptor beta chains listed below, sequenced in a study of OX40 agonist ivuxolimab in advanced cancers. Generated by immunoSEQ multiplex PCR, the TCRdb table keeps only in-frame clones and is missing some. This repertoire shows some 66,000 clones, 77% found once; its top ten account for 1.6%. Sequenced here: CD4+ or CD8+ T cells sorted from blood, sampled in a trial of the OX40 agonist ivuxolimab. All receptors derive from an adult with an advanced solid tumor such as melanoma, head and neck, liver or kidney cancer.

This chain connects TRBV6-5 to TRBJ1-4; tentatively, D is TRBD1 (6 bases). The CDR3 is 13 residues long. Deletions cut 6 bases from V and 7 bases from J, with 12 bases between. CDR1 and CDR2 (germline): MNHEY, SVGAGI. The DNA of the CDR3 is TGTGCCAGCAGCCGCGGGGGCAGTGAAAAACTGTTTTTT. Its translation is CASSRGGSEKLFF.

CDR3 nucleotide sequence: TGTGCCTGGAGTGTTCAGGGGGGCAATGAAAAACTGTTTTTT. This translates into CAWSVQGGNEKLFF. This sequence joins TRBV30 and TRBJ1-4, with 7 bases aligning to TRBD1. The CDR3 extends over 14 amino acids. With V trimmed by 0 bases and J by 5 bases, 3 bases remained unmatched. CDR1 is GTSNPN and CDR2 is SVGIG in the germline V gene (reference sequence). The full variable domain, with the rest looked up from reference TRBV30 and TRBJ1-4, is SQTIHQWPATLVQPVGSPLSLECTVEGTSNPNLYWYRQAAGRGLQLLFYSVGIGQISSEVPQNLSASRPQDRQFILSSKKLLLSDSGFYLCAWSVQGGNEKLFFGSGTQLSVL.

The chain uses TRBV30 and TRBJ2-2; no reliable D call. The CDR3 has 15 amino acids. CDR1 and CDR2 (germline): GTSNPN, SVGIG (reference sequence). V lost 0 bases and J lost 3, with 11 bases in between. CDR3 loop: CAWSVSGSYTGELFF. The CDR3 region has the DNA TGTGCCTGGAGTGTTTCGGGCAGTTACACCGGGGAGCTGTTTTTT.

The V and J genes are TRBV9 and TRBJ2-3; TRBD2 matches at 8 bases. V dropped 10 bases and J dropped 3; count of bases not matched to a gene: 13. The CDR3 is 15 residues long. Germline CDR1 SGDLS, CDR2 YYNGEE. Written as DNA, the CDR3 is TGTGCCGGTTCCTCTAGCGGGCTACAAACAGATACGCAGTATTTT. This encodes CAGSSSGLQTDTQYF.

The J gene is TRBJ1-1, the V gene TRBV23-1; 7 nucleotides line up with TRBD1. TRBV23-1 is an open reading frame whose function is uncertain. The V and J ends lost 5 bases and 3 bases, in that order; junction bases with no gene match: 12. CDR3 size: 16 residues. The CDR3, as DNA: TGCGCCAGCAGTTCCACTACAGGGGCTTTAGACACTGAAGCTTTCTTT. It is translated as CASSSTTGALDTEAFF.

The chain joins TRBV11-3 to TRBJ2-7; 8 positions match TRBD1. Per germline, CDR1 SGHNT and CDR2 YENEEA. The length of the CDR3 is 12 residues. The V segment lost 5 bases and the J segment 6 bases; nucleotides outside the gene matches: 3. Written as DNA, the CDR3 is TGTGCCAGCAGCCCAGACAGGGGCGAGCAGTACTTC. Translated, it gives CASSPDRGEQYF. Supplemented by reference TRBV11-3 and TRBJ2-7, the full variable domain reads EAGVVQSPRYKIIEKKQPVAFWCNPISGHNTLYWYLQNLGQGPELLIRYENEEAVDDSQLPKDRFSAERLKGVDSTLKIQPAELGDSAVYLCASSPDRGEQYFGPGTRLTVT.

The genes are TRBV2 and TRBJ2-7, with TRBD2 matching over 7 bases. V shed 8 bases, J shed 0 bases, and the junction held 4 bases outside the gene matches. This CDR3 has 13 amino acids. Germline V CDR1 and CDR2: SNHLY, FYNNEI. This CDR3 reads CASGGSVSYEQYF. CDR3 DNA: TGTGCCAGCGGCGGGAGCGTCTCCTACGAGCAGTACTTC.

In its sample, this clone was seen once. The V and J genes are TRBV23-1 and TRBJ1-5; perhaps TRBD1 as D (6 bases). TRBV23-1 counts as an open reading frame of uncertain function. The CDR3 consists of 16 residues. Trimming took off 3 bases at V and 5 bases at J, with 17 bases between the two ends. The CDR3 loop is CASSQRTGLTYQPQHF. CDR3 coding DNA: TGCGCCAGCAGTCAGAGAACAGGGTTAACCTATCAGCCCCAGCATTTT.

This rearrangement joins TRBV6-1 to TRBJ2-3, with 10 bases fitting TRBD2. The V gene's germline CDR1 is MNHNS and CDR2 SASEGT. CDR3 size: 15 residues. The junction had 3 bases not matched to a gene; V was cut back by 4 bases and J by 2 bases. CDR3 sequence reads: CASSGTSGDTDTQYF. The CDR3 DNA reads TGTGCCAGCAGTGGAACTAGCGGGGACACAGATACGCAGTATTTT.

CDR3 nucleotide sequence: TGTGCCAGCAGCCGATCTCCGGGACAGGGGATTTCTGAAGCTTTCTTT. Its translation is CASSRSPGQGISEAFF. The V call is TRBV7-9, the J call TRBJ1-1; 10 bases map to TRBD1. This CDR3 has 16 residues. With V trimmed by 5 bases and J by 6 bases, 12 bases remained unmatched. Germline CDR1 and CDR2: SEHNR and FQNEAQ (reference sequence). Full variable domain (missing parts from reference TRBV7-9 and TRBJ1-1): DTGVSQNPRHKITKRGQNVTFRCDPISEHNRLYWYRQTLGQGPEFLTYFQNEAQLEKSRLLSDRFSAERPKGSFSTLEIQRTEQGDSAMYLCASSRSPGQGISEAFFGQGTRLTVV.

The chain combines TRBV6-1 with TRBJ1-1, with D possibly TRBD1 on 5 matching bases. Trimming removed 3 bases from V and 3 bases from J, with 8 bases in between. This CDR3 comprises 13 residues. CDR1 is MNHNS, CDR2 SASEGT, per germline. CDR3 region: CASSELGDTEAFF. The CDR3 DNA is TGTGCCAGCAGTGAGTTGGGGGACACTGAAGCTTTCTTT.

The chain combines TRBV2 with TRBJ1-2; D is unresolved. The CDR3 has 14 amino acids. Germline values: CDR1 SNHLY, CDR2 FYNNEI. Trimming took 2 bases from V and 5 from J, leaving 12 bases between them. CDR3 residues: CASSEMGIGYGYTF. The CDR3 nucleotides read TGTGCCAGCAGTGAAATGGGGATAGGATATGGCTACACCTTC.

V and J are TRBV7-9 and TRBJ2-7; D tentatively fits TRBD1 or TRBD2 (5 bases each). The V end lost 5 bases, the J end lost 7 bases, and 12 bases lay between the germline ends. This CDR3 is 12 amino acids long. Germline V CDR1 and CDR2: SEHNR, FQNEAQ (reference sequence). CDR3 nucleotides: TGTGCCAGCAGCGGGGGTGGGCAGGAGCAGTACTTC. Amino acids: CASSGGGQEQYF.

This clone is classed as medium-sized (0.01 to 0.1%). V is TRBV10-1 and J is TRBJ2-2, with no clear D. Germline CDR1 reads WNHNN; CDR2 reads SYGVQD (reference sequence). The CDR3 runs 13 residues. The V and J ends lost 10 bases and 2 bases respectively, with 11 bases between them. CDR3 sequence (DNA): TGCGCCACCGAAGACGGTAACACCGGGGAGCTGTTTTTT. Amino acids: CATEDGNTGELFF.

The rearrangement joins TRBV4-2 to TRBJ2-1, with D unclear. This CDR3 is 16 amino acids long. Germline loops: CDR1 LGHNA, CDR2 YNFKEQ. V was trimmed by 1 base and J by 0 bases, leaving 10 bases between them. The CDR3 DNA reads TGTGCCAGCAGCCAAGGGGCCCGCCTCTCCTACAATGAGCAGTTCTTC. The encoded protein is CASSQGARLSYNEQFF.

The chain recombines TRBV5-1 with TRBJ2-3, with TRBD1 matching 8 bases. The CDR3 covers 15 residues. Germline CDR1 and CDR2: SGHRS and YFSETQ. V lost 5 bases and J lost 2; bases outside the gene matches: 7. Written as DNA, the CDR3 is TGCGCCAGCAGACCCAGGGGGCCCCCCACAGATACGCAGTATTTT. As protein: CASRPRGPPTDTQYF.

The rearrangement links TRBV28 to TRBJ1-2; 8 bases map to TRBD1. From germline, CDR1 is MDHEN and CDR2 SYDVKM. With 2 bases clipped from V and 0 bases from J, the junction kept 8 bases outside the gene matches. The CDR3 runs 17 residues. CDR3 protein: CASSLVGQGISNYGYTF. The DNA of the CDR3 is TGTGCCAGCAGTTTAGTCGGACAGGGAATCTCTAACTATGGCTACACCTTC.

The rearrangement joins TRBV7-9 to TRBJ1-6, with D hard to call. The CDR3 runs 12 residues. Germline CDR1 is SEHNR and CDR2 is FQNEAQ (reference sequence). V was trimmed by 4 bases and J by 7 bases, leaving 5 bases between them. The CDR3 here is CASSSLNSPLHF. The CDR3 DNA follows: TGTGCCAGCAGCTCTCTCAATTCACCCCTCCACTTT.

This chain connects TRBV28 to TRBJ1-2; D uncertain. CDR3 length: 15 amino acids. Trimming took off 5 bases at V and 4 bases at J, with 17 bases between the two ends. Germline-derived CDR1 and CDR2 are MDHEN and SYDVKM. CDR3: CASSGVLTGSYGYTF. In DNA form, the CDR3 reads TGTGCCAGCAGTGGGGTACTCACCGGGAGCTATGGCTACACCTTC.

This clone was detected once. V and J are TRBV5-1 and TRBJ2-7; D might be TRBD2 (6 bases). Trimming cost V 4 bases and J 9 bases, with 17 bases left between them. In germline, CDR1 is SGHRS, CDR2 YFSETQ. This CDR3 is 13 amino acids long. CDR3 sequence (DNA): TGCGCCAGCAGCGAGGGGACTGTGGGCGCGCAGTACTTC. Protein product: CASSEGTVGAQYF.

The CDR3: CSAPMEENQETQYF. CDR3 nucleotides: TGCAGCGCCCCTATGGAGGAAAACCAAGAGACCCAGTACTTC. The chain recombines TRBV29-1 with TRBJ2-5, with a weak D call TRBD2 (5 bases). The germline V and J ends were trimmed by 7 bases and 0 bases, with 15 bases remaining between them. The CDR3 spans 14 residues. Germline CDR1 is SQVTM and CDR2 is ANQGSEA. Full variable domain (rest looked up from reference TRBV29-1 and TRBJ2-5): SAVISQKPSRDICQRGTSLTIQCQVDSQVTMMFWYRQQPGQSLTLIATANQGSEATYESGFVIDKFPISRPNLTFSTLTVSNMSPEDSSIYLCSAPMEENQETQYFGPGTRLLVL.

V gene TRBV10-3 combines with J gene TRBJ1-1; no clear D. V dropped 6 bases and J dropped 1 base, with 12 bases sitting between them. The CDR3 runs 14 residues. Germline V gene lookup returns CDR1 ENHRY and CDR2 SYGVKD. The CDR3 DNA reads as TGTGCCATCAGACCCGGAGCTTCGAACACTGAAGCTTTCTTT. Encoded protein: CAIRPGASNTEAFF.

This clone was recorded a few times. The V call is TRBV2, the J call TRBJ1-2, with a possible D match to TRBD1 (5 bases). CDR1 and CDR2 (germline): SNHLY, FYNNEI. The CDR3 sequence is 14 residues long. The V end lost 3 bases, the J end lost 4 bases, and 12 bases lay between the germline ends. DNA for the CDR3: TGTGCCAGCAGTGAGCCCTCCGGGACCTATGGCTACACCTTC. Its protein is CASSEPSGTYGYTF.

The chain recombines TRBV5-1 with TRBJ2-7; the match to TRBD1 covers 11 bases. The germline V gene has CDR1 SGHRS and CDR2 YFSETQ. V dropped 4 bases and J dropped 6; count of bases not matched to a gene: 9. This CDR3 contains 15 residues. The CDR3 reads CASSTGTGGSGEQYF. CDR3 in DNA: TGCGCCAGCAGCACAGGGACAGGGGGTTCGGGCGAGCAGTACTTC.

This chain connects TRBV6-1 to TRBJ2-5; weak D call: TRBD2 (7 bases). CDR1 and CDR2 from the germline V gene are MNHNS and SASEGT. Trimming left V 7 bases short and J 5 bases short, with 14 bases between. This CDR3 region has 13 residues. DNA for the CDR3: TGTGCCAGCATTCTACAGGGAGGGGAGACCCAGTACTTC. Amino acid sequence: CASILQGGETQYF.

The genes are TRBV18 and TRBJ1-3; 7 bases match TRBD1. This CDR3 spans 15 amino acids. The junction had 2 bases not matched to a gene; V was cut back by 3 bases and J by 0 bases. Germline loops: CDR1 KGHSH, CDR2 LQKENI. The CDR3 loop reads CASSPGTASGNTIYF. DNA of the CDR3: TGTGCCAGCTCACCCGGGACAGCCTCTGGAAACACCATATATTTT. Supplemented by reference TRBV18 and TRBJ1-3, the full variable domain reads NAGVMQNPRHLVRRRGQEARLRCSPMKGHSHVYWYRQLPEEGLKFMVYLQKENIIDESGMPKERFSAEFPKEGPSILRIQQVVRGDSAAYFCASSPGTASGNTIYFGEGSWLTVV.

The chain links TRBV6-1 to TRBJ1-5, with D unresolved. The CDR3 covers 15 residues. V was trimmed by 6 bases and J by 4 bases, leaving 16 bases between them. Germline V gene sequence: CDR1 MNHNS, CDR2 SASEGT. CDR3 region: CASRKPGIRNQPQHF. The CDR3 DNA reads as TGTGCCAGCAGAAAGCCTGGGATTCGGAATCAGCCCCAGCATTTT.

This clone was found a few times. The J gene is TRBJ1-2, the V gene TRBV20-1, with D possibly TRBD1 on 6 matching bases. Germline V lookup: CDR1 DFQATT, CDR2 SNEGSKA (reference sequence). The CDR3 contains 11 residues. V shed 5 bases and J shed 5 bases, with 9 bases lying between them. In nucleotides, the CDR3 is TGCAGTGCTCAGGGGATGTATGGCTACACCTTC. This gives the protein CSAQGMYGYTF.

The chain is built from TRBV7-9 and TRBJ2-3; TRBD1 might be the D (6 bases). The length of the CDR3 is 15 residues. CDR1 SEHNR and CDR2 FQNEAQ come from the germline V gene (reference sequence). The V and J ends lost 3 bases and 2 bases respectively, with 12 bases between them. DNA for the CDR3: TGTGCCAGCAGCTTCGAACAGGGAACCACAGATACGCAGTATTTT. As protein: CASSFEQGTTDTQYF.